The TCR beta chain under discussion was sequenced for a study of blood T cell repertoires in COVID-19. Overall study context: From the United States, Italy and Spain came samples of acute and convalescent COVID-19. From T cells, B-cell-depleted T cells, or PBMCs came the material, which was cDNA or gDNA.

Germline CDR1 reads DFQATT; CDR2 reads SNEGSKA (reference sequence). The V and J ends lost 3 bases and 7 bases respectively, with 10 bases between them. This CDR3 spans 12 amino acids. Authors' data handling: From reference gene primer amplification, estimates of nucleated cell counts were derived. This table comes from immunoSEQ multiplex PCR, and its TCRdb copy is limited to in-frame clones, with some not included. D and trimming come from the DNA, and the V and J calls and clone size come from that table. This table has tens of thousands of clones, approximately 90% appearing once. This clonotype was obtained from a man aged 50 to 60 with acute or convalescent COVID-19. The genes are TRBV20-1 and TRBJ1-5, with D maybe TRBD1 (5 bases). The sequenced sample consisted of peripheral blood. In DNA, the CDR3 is TGCAGTGCTAGTTCCCGGGGGCAGCCCCAGCATTTT. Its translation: CSASSRGQPQHF.